This T cell receptor (beta chain) was sequenced for a study of cytomegalovirus exposure and HLA in healthy donors (TCRdb year 2017). For the study in its entirety: In an earlier analysis of 587 of the donors, around 290 Gb of sequence data and 117 million unique TCR beta sequences from roughly 190 million T cells were reported. Roughly 300 gigabases of sequencing data and roughly 81 million unique TCR sequences made up an early release that covered approximately 650 HLA-typed donors. The genetic ancestry cluster associated with self-reported Caucasian donors included roughly 84% of the roughly 360 genotyped donors. The study aimed to test whether signatures of past pathogen exposure could be identified by cataloging public T cell receptors. The study used immunosequencing to profile the T cell repertoires of approximately 650 subjects and linked those repertoires to cytomegalovirus serostatus. Along with the approximately 620-subject first cohort, a separate validation cohort of over a hundred different subjects was used. High-throughput TCR immunosequencing, statistical association of individual TCRs with disease status, and machine learning were combined to predict cytomegalovirus infection status. To study patterns of TCR occurrence, a later analysis re-analyzed previously published TCR beta repertoires from more than 550 donors and added high-resolution HLA genotyping. Rather than drawing on any new phenotypic data, the later analysis identified candidate immune exposures from TCR beta sequences and the way those sequences occurred across donors. An earlier analysis of roughly 600 of the donors used high-throughput TCR beta sequencing to judge whether each TCR beta V gene segment behaved as functional or pseudogenic. Donor age, sex, ethnicity and CMV serostatus were collected together with the repertoire data. A later genetic analysis used genome-wide SNP genotypes for about 60% of the roughly 700 donors, treating that subset as a discovery cohort. Every repertoire in the discovery cohort had been generated on one and the same sequencing platform. HLA typing included class I and class II loci at four-digit resolution. The number of typed donors differed by locus: 629-630 for A, B, C, DRB1 and DQB1; approximately 530 for DQA1; 606 for DPA1; and about 470 for DPB1. A handful of DR-DQ haplotypes were handled as single units for association and clustering because linkage in the cohort was strong. On average, 235,054 unique TCR beta nucleotide sequences were sequenced per donor among about 400 genotyped donors of the cohort, with approximately 18% of those sequences being non-productive. Beyond this particular receptor, the publication reports: The sequencing pipeline was judged likely to have produced a cluster of highly shared sequence variants as a technical artifact. A later analysis found that most CMV-associated TCR beta chains appeared HLA-restricted, with HLA associations seemingly driven largely by CMV exposure. V-gene and J-gene trimming of TCR beta chains was associated with a missense DCLRE1C variant in a later genetic analysis, and the association was replicated in an independent cohort. In a later analysis, some 17,000 TCR beta sequences were associated with specific HLA alleles at a false discovery rate of 0.05. Because the 87-base-pair reads could not distinguish some IMGT-functional V segments, including TRBV6-2 and TRBV6-3, those segments were excluded. The earlier analysis of almost 600 of the donors excluded approximately 17 rarely observed V segments, including chromosome 9 orphons, because counts were too low. In both the original and validation cohorts, the classifier was reported to diagnose cytomegalovirus status with high specificity and sensitivity. This cohort had only TCR beta chains sequenced, and the lack of alpha or paired-chain data limited which features could be detected. Across donors, most TCR sequences were observed very rarely, whereas some public TCRs were present in many individuals. For the cohort, immune exposure information was limited to CMV serostatus. A later analysis found that HLA-associated TCR beta chains were more clonally expanded and had lower generation probabilities than equally common non-associated chains. Linkage disequilibrium might explain the correlated functional status among segregating V segments, but an unknown experimental factor could not be ruled out. Several of the top co-occurrence clusters appeared to be linked to parvovirus B19, influenza, CMV and Epstein-Barr virus, according to a later analysis. The authors suggested that the approach could potentially be generalized to other disease states and immunological phenotypes. The study listed 164 TCR beta chains as associated with cytomegalovirus. In an earlier analysis of approximately 590 of the donors, most TCR beta V segments were observed in productive rearrangements about 87% or about 30% of the time, broadly matching IMGT annotations. In a later analysis, the rate of TCR association differed among HLA loci, with DRB1 alleles having the most associated TCRs and HLA-C alleles having the fewest. When HLA alleles, especially DR and DQ, strongly co-occurred, TCR associations were difficult to assign to individual alleles. The presence/absence analyses assumed that sequencing depth was roughly uniform across donors, and that assumption may not be true. HLA typing was unavailable for some donors at each locus, so association tests used only the typed subset. A further reported finding was that TCR beta sequences accurately predicted the HLA-A and HLA-B alleles for most subjects in the first cohort. Compared with the approximately 720-donor mean, donors in an Asian-associated ancestry cluster had fewer N-insertions in productive TCRs, according to a later genetic analysis. A few of the identified cytomegalovirus-associated TCR beta chains were confirmed in vitro to be specific for cytomegalovirus antigens.

A remark on this clone: Its antigen target is currently unknown. Base qualities are not at hand, and no much larger clone is one base apart.

Libraries were prepared through the immunoSEQ multiplex PCR assay. The multiplex PCR relied on a mix of 60 forward primers for TCR Vbeta segments and 13 reverse primers for TCR Jbeta segments. The CDR3 region of rearranged TCR beta genes was amplified from genomic DNA by a multiplex PCR assay. The Illumina HiSeq System was used to sequence the amplified TCR beta libraries as 87-base-pair reads. The published analysis was carried out like this. A later analysis tallied around 82 million unique TCR beta chains across the 550 to 850 repertoires, and 10 million to 11 million of those chains were shared by two or more donors. To remove PCR and sequencing errors, raw reads were error-corrected and collapsed into unique sequences using a nearest-neighbor algorithm that merged closely related sequences. CDR3 sequences were aligned to IMGT reference sequences to assign V, D and J gene segments. For a sequence to be retained, a match of at least six nucleotides was required to both a V gene segment and a J gene segment. Rearrangements were called productive when the CDR3 lacked stop codons and stayed in frame with V and J; all others were non-productive. Following IMGT convention, CDR3 was defined as the stretch from the second conserved V-encoded cysteine up to the conserved J-encoded phenylalanine. The earlier analysis of 450 to 750 of the donors excluded any sequence lacking an unambiguous match to a single V gene segment. An earlier analysis of several hundred of the donors called V segments functional above 56.7% productive rearrangements and segregating when the between-donor standard deviation exceeded 5%. To diagnose cytomegalovirus status from the catalog of TCR beta chain sequences, a statistical classification framework was built. A later analysis assigned V and J genes by comparing TCR nucleotide sequences with IMGT/GENE-DB human TR gene sequences. Using the TCRdist pipeline, a later analysis assigned CDR3 sequences along with most-parsimonious VDJ recombination scenarios. A later analysis defined each TCR beta chain by its CDR3 amino acid sequence plus V-gene family, and excluded reads lacking a unique V-gene family. In a later analysis, around 650 highly shared, low-generation-probability nucleotide sequences were removed to address suspected cross-contamination and a sequencing artifact. For each public chain, a later analysis derived a clonal expansion index from normalized ranks of inferred template counts within each repertoire. Generation probabilities in a later analysis came from a VDJ recombination model fitted to out-of-frame rearrangements, and those results were checked against IGoR. A later analysis scored TCR-TCR, TCR-HLA and TCR-CMV co-occurrence with hypergeometric tests, applying a repertoire-size bias correction to TCR pairs. To estimate false discovery rates, a later analysis permuted the HLA or CMV assignments 20 times. In a later analysis, co-occurring TCRs were grouped using DBSCAN, with TCRdist sequence similarity added in when clustering inside HLA-allele-positive subsets. Repertoires with fewer than 30,000 or more than 120,000 public chains, plus five repertoires with anomalous nucleotide sharing, were excluded from co-occurrence clustering. As stored in TCRdb, this immuneACCESS dataset retains in-frame rearrangements with V and J assigned. A fraction of the clones does not appear; measured against another copy, unresolved V genes explain less than half of the discrepancy, and the remainder lacks a known reason. V and J calls and clone size are given by that table; D and trimming were obtained from the DNA. The sample data list roughly 200,000 clones, and about four fifths of these were observed just once. The ten largest account for around 3% of the sample.

The CDR3, from cysteine to phenylalanine, totals 15 residues. Left in the record is the CDR3 DNA by itself, 45 bases read in frame from the first base. CDR1 and CDR2, looked up from the germline V gene (reference sequence), are MNHNY and SVGAGI. Deletion took 0 bases off V and 6 bases off J, with a span of 12 bases between the germline ends. The cohort was made up of several hundred healthy bone marrow donors. All cohort members were sampled while nominally healthy, although unrecorded immune exposures were likely present. The donor was CMV seronegative and was included in the group of several hundred seronegative cohort members. Every donor gave a peripheral blood sample, and the peripheral blood mononuclear cells from that sample were used for TCR beta sequencing. Genomic DNA extraction from the blood cell samples was performed with the Qiagen DNeasy Blood Extraction Kit.

Source material: PBMCs. This TCR came from a man aged 25-45 years in good health and CMV-seronegative. This sequence uses TRBV6-6 and TRBJ1-5, with a weak D call of TRBD1 (5 bases match). The CDR3 sequence is CASSYSLGESQPQHF. The DNA sequence is as follows: TGTGCCAGCAGTTACTCCCTAGGGGAAAGTCAGCCCCAGCATTTT.